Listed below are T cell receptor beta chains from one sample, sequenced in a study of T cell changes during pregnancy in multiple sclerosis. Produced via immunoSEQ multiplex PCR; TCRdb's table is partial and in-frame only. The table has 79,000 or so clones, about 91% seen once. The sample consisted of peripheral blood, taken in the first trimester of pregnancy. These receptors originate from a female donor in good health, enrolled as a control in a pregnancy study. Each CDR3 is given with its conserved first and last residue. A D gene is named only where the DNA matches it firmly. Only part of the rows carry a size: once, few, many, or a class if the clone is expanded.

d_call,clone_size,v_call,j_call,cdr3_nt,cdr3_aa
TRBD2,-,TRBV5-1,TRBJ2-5,TGCGCCAGCAGCGGGGCGGGGGGGCCTCAGGAGACCCAGTACTTC,CASSGAGGPQETQYF
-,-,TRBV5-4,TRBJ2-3,TGTGCCAGCAGTTTTCCTAGCACAGATACGCAGTATTTT,CASSFPSTDTQYF
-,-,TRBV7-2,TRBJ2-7,TGTGCCAGCAGCTTGGGGGGGGCTGTCTACGAGCAGTACTTC,CASSLGGAVYEQYF
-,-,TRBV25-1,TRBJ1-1,TGTGCCAGCAGTGCCTGGTCTTACACTAAAGCTTTCTTT,CASSAWSYTKAFF
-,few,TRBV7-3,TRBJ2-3,TGTGCCAGCAGCCCCAGGGGGGACACGCTAGATACGCAGTATTTT,CASSPRGDTLDTQYF
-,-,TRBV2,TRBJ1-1,TGTGCCAGCAGACCAGGGTGGGTAAACACTGAAGCTTTCTTT,CASRPGWVNTEAFF
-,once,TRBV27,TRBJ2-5,TGTGCCAGCAGTTTATCGGCCAGCGGCCAAGAGACCCAGTACTTC,CASSLSASGQETQYF
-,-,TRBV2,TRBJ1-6,TGTGCCAGCAGTGAAATAGCCAATTCACCCCTCCACTTT,CASSEIANSPLHF
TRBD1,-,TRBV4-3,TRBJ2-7,TGCGCCAGCAGCCAAGGAAATCAGGGGGCCTACGAGCAGTACTTC,CASSQGNQGAYEQYF
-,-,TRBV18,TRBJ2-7,TGTGCCAGCTCACCGCCGTCTAGTAGCGTTCAGCAGTACTTC,CASSPPSSSVQQYF
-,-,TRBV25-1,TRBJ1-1,TGTGCCAGCAGTGAATACGGGAACACTGAAGCTTTCTTT,CASSEYGNTEAFF
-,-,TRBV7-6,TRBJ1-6,TGTGCCAGCAGCTTGAGCCGGGGGGCCGGTTCACCCCTCCACTTT,CASSLSRGAGSPLHF
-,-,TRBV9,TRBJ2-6,TGTGCCAGCAGCGGTACAGGGAACTCTGGGGCCAACGTCCTGACTTTC,CASSGTGNSGANVLTF
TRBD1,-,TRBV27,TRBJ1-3,TGTGCCAGCAGTGCCCTGGGGACAGGGAGAGCCTTTGGAAACACCATATATTTT,CASSALGTGRAFGNTIYF
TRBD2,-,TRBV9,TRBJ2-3,TGTGCCAGCAGCGATAGCGGGGGGGCCCGCACAGATACGCAGTATTTT,CASSDSGGARTDTQYF
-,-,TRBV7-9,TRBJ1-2,TGTGCCAGCAGCTTGGTCGGGGGGGTTCGTGGCTACACCTTC,CASSLVGGVRGYTF
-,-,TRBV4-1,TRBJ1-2,TGCGCCAGCAGCCAAGTCCACCTGACAGCTTACTATGGCTACACCTTC,CASSQVHLTAYYGYTF
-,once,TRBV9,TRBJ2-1,TGTGCCAGCAGCGTAGAACCGGGGAGGAATGAGCAGTTCTTC,CASSVEPGRNEQFF
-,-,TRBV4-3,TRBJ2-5,TGCGCCAGCAGCCTCGAGCGGGCCGAGACCCAGTACTTC,CASSLERAETQYF
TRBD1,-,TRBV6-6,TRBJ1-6,TGTGCCAGCAGCACGGACAGGGGGCTTAATTCACCCCTCCACTTT,CASSTDRGLNSPLHF
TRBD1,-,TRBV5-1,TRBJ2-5,TGCGCCAGCAGCTGGACGACAGGGGGCAACATGCAAGAGACCCAGTACTTC,CASSWTTGGNMQETQYF
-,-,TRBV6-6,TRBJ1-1,TGTGCCAGCAGCCGGACACCGCCAATGAACACTGAAGCTTTCTTT,CASSRTPPMNTEAFF
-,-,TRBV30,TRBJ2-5,TGTGCCTGGAAAAAAAAAGGGGGGGCGCGGGAGACCCAGTACTTC,CAWKKKGGARETQYF
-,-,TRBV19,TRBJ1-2,TGTGCCAGTAGTATAGGGCGGGCTAACTATGGCTACACCTTC,CASSIGRANYGYTF
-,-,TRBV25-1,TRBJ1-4,TGTGCCACCTCCCTGGGTAGCGAAAAACTGTTTTTT,CATSLGSEKLFF
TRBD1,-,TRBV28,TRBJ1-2,TGTGCCAGCAGTTCCCGGACAGGGGTAGGGGTTGGCTACACCTTC,CASSSRTGVGVGYTF
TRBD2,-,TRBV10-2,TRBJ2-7,TGCGCCAGCAGAGCGGGGGGGGCCTACGAGCAGTACTTC,CASRAGGAYEQYF
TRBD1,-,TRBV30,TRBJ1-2,TGTGCCTGGAGTCCAACAGGGGGCGATATCACCTTC,CAWSPTGGDITF
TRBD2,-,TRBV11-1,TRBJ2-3,TGTGCCAGCAGCCCTTGGGGTGTGGATCTAGCGGGGGGCACAGATACGCAGTATTTT,CASSPWGVDLAGGTDTQYF
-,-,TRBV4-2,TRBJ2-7,TGTGCCAGCAGCCAAGCTAAGGAGCGGCTCTACGAGCAGTACTTC,CASSQAKERLYEQYF
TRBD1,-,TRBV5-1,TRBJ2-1,TGCGCCAGCAGCTTGGCCCTGGCCGGGACAGGGGCCAACAATGAGCAGTTCTTC,CASSLALAGTGANNEQFF
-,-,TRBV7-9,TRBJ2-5,TGTGCCAGCGGAGGGATGGAGACCCAGTACTTC,CASGGMETQYF
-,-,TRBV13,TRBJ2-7,TGTGCCAGCAGACTGACACCCTCCTACGAGCAGTACTTC,CASRLTPSYEQYF
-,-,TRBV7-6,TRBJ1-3,TGTGCCAGCAGCTTAATTCTGAGGATTGTTAGAGAAAACACCATATATTTT,CASSLILRIVRENTIYF
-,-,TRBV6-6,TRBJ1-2,TGTGCCAGCAGTTACGAGAATGACTATGGCTACACCTTC,CASSYENDYGYTF
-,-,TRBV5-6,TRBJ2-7,TGTGCCAGCAGCTTGGGGACAGAATGGTCCCGCGGCGAGCAGTACTTC,CASSLGTEWSRGEQYF
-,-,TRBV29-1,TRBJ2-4,TGCAGCGTTGGCTACCCCGACACGAACATTCAGTACTTC,CSVGYPDTNIQYF
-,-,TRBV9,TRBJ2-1,TGTGCCAGCAGCGTAGTTGAGTCGTCCGGTGAGCAGTTCTTC,CASSVVESSGEQFF
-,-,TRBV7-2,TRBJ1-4,TGTGCCAGCAGCTCCCAATCATGGGGAGCTAATGAAAAACTGTTTTTT,CASSSQSWGANEKLFF
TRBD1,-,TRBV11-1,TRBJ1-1,TGTGCCAGCAGCTCGGGTGGCAGGGGGAGTTTCACTGAAGCTTTCTTT,CASSSGGRGSFTEAFF
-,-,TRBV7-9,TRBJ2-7,TGTGCCAGCAGCCCGGACAGTTTCGAGCAGTACTTC,CASSPDSFEQYF
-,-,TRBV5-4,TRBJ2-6,TGTGCCAGCAGCTTAATCCTTTCTGGGGCCAACGTCCTGACTTTC,CASSLILSGANVLTF
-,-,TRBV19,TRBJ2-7,TGTGCCAGTAGTATCCGGGACACCTACGAGCAGTACTTC,CASSIRDTYEQYF
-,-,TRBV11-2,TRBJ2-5,TGTGCCAGCAGCCGAGAGGGGACCCAGTACTTC,CASSREGTQYF
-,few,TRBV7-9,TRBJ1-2,TGTGCCAGCAGCTTATCTAGCTATGGCTACACCTTC,CASSLSSYGYTF
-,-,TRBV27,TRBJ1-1,TGTGCCAGCTACAGGGCAGGTGAAGCTTTCTTT,CASYRAGEAFF
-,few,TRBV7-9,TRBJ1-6,TGTGCCAGCAGCCCCCGTATAGAAGCGTCCCCGTCACCCCTCCACTTT,CASSPRIEASPSPLHF